These 20 T cell receptor beta chains share one sample of origin, sequenced in a study of prognosis after radiotherapy for stage I lung cancer. Genomic DNA was subjected to two-round multiplex PCR for amplification of TCR beta CDR3. It was primers specific to each TRBV and TRBJ gene that first-round PCR used. Using its own MiXCR run on the multiplex PCR reads, TCRdb lists one record per CDR3 protein. The data contain about 27,000 distinct CDR3 sequences, roughly 50% of them singletons. The sample consisted of PBMCs, taken before or after stereotactic body radiation therapy (not recorded which). These receptors were obtained from a donor over 45 with non-small cell lung cancer.

This clonotype came up many times. The gene calls are TRBV10-2 and TRBJ2-7; D remains unclear. Per the germline V gene, CDR1 is WSHSY and CDR2 is SAAADI. The CDR3 loop spans 12 amino acids. Deletions cut 6 bases from V and 0 bases from J, with 6 bases between. In DNA form, the CDR3 reads TGCGCCAGCAGCCAGACCTCCTACGAGCAGTACTTC. Translation gives CASSQTSYEQYF.

The chain's CDR3 is CASSYSAGGSEQFF. The CDR3, as DNA: TGTGCCAGCAGTTACTCTGCCGGGGGGAGTGAGCAGTTCTTC. The chain employs TRBV6-5 and TRBJ2-1, with 7 bases matching TRBD2. V dropped 0 bases and J dropped 9; count of bases not matched to a gene: 5. Looked up from germline, CDR1 is MNHEY and CDR2 is SVGAGI. The CDR3 loop spans 14 amino acids.

About this clonotype itself: A read error may explain this, as a much larger clone is one base away. V is TRBV5-1 and J is TRBJ2-5, with 8 positions matching TRBD2. Germline V gene sequence: CDR1 SGHRS, CDR2 YFSETQ. This CDR3 is 17 amino acids long. J was trimmed by 4 bases and V by 2 bases; bases with no gene match: 13. The DNA of the CDR3 is TGCGCCAGCAGCTTTGGCCTAGCGGGCTCCGGGAGAGAGACCCAGTACTTC. Protein sequence: CASSFGLAGSGRETQYF.

As to this clonotype: One junction end disagrees with the germline gene, perhaps due to a read error. This chain links TRBV6-1 with TRBJ1-4; D is uncertain. The CDR3 spans 13 residues. CDR1 and CDR2 from the germline V gene are MNHNS and SASEGT. The CDR3 is CASSEMPSGILLF. The CDR3 DNA sequence: TGTGCCAGCAGTGAAATGCCGAGCGGCATACTTCTTTTT.

This chain joins TRBV27 and TRBJ1-5, with D unresolved. There are 14 residues in the CDR3. Germline V gives CDR1 MNHEY, CDR2 SMNVEV (reference sequence). The germline V and J ends were trimmed by 2 bases and 2 bases, with 7 bases remaining between them. CDR3 sequence reads: CASSLGEGNQPQHF. CDR3 in DNA: TGTGCCAGCAGTTTAGGTGAGGGCAATCAGCCCCAGCATTTT.

Worth noting for this clonotype: A read error may account for a junction end that differs from germline. This chain joins TRBV27 and TRBJ2-2, with TRBD1 matching 7 bases. The CDR3 is 18 amino acids. In germline, CDR1 is MNHEY, CDR2 SMNVEV (reference sequence). The CDR3 region is CVSSSSGTVVRLAGELFF. The CDR3 region has the DNA TGTGTCAGCAGTTCCTCCGGGACAGTCGTCAGGTTGGCCGGGGAGCTGTTTTTT.

A single count supports this clonotype. The gene calls are TRBV29-1 and TRBJ2-5; 11 bases match TRBD2. Trimming removed 7 bases from V and 4 bases from J; junction bases left unmatched: 5. CDR3 length: 13 amino acids. CDR1 SQVTM and CDR2 ANQGSEA come from the germline V gene. DNA of the CDR3: TGCAGCGGACTTGGACTAGCGGGAGAGACCCAGTACTTC. The encoded protein is CSGLGLAGETQYF.

This clonotype was seen only once. A far larger clone is off by one base, so a read error is likely. V gene TRBV6-5 combines with J gene TRBJ1-2, with 7 bases identical to TRBD1. Germline values: CDR1 MNHEY, CDR2 SVGAGI. The CDR3 loop spans 13 amino acids. V lost 7 bases and J lost 5; bases outside the gene matches: 7. The CDR3 here is CASIPGTVYGYTF. In nucleotides, the CDR3 is TGTGCCAGCATACCAGGGACAGTTTATGGCTACACCTTC.

This clonotype was observed many times. The chain uses TRBV20-1 and TRBJ1-1, with 8 bases that match TRBD1. J lost 10 bases, V lost 6 bases, and 10 bases had no gene match. Germline V gene sequence: CDR1 DFQATT, CDR2 SNEGSKA (reference sequence). The length of the CDR3 is 12 residues. The CDR3 sequence is CSAYLTGAIAFF. CDR3 in DNA: TGCAGTGCCTATCTGACAGGGGCAATAGCTTTCTTT.

The chain is built from TRBV6-2 or TRBV6-3 and TRBJ1-3; tentative D call: TRBD1 (5 bases). Trimming shortened V by 8 bases and J by 5 bases, and 13 bases separated the two germline ends. Germline assignment: CDR1 MNHEY and CDR2 SVGEGT. The CDR3 runs 13 residues. The CDR3 DNA reads as TGTGCCAGCCGGCCAGGGTGGCGAAACACCATATATTTT. Amino acids: CASRPGWRNTIYF.

This chain connects TRBV10-3 to TRBJ1-2, with 12 bases matching TRBD1. The germline V gene encodes CDR1 ENHRY and CDR2 SYGVKD. J was trimmed by 7 bases and V by 2 bases; bases with no gene match: 5. There are 15 residues in the CDR3. The CDR3 nucleotides are TGTGCCATCAGTGAGCCGGGACAGGGGGCGAGTGGCTACACCTTC. This gives the protein CAISEPGQGASGYTF.

By share, this clonotype counts as medium-sized. The chain is built from TRBV2 and TRBJ1-1; weak D call: TRBD1 (6 bases). This CDR3 spans 14 amino acids. V was trimmed by 4 bases and J by 4 bases, leaving 13 bases between them. The germline V gene has CDR1 SNHLY and CDR2 FYNNEI. The CDR3 here is CASSGLKGVTEAFF. DNA of the CDR3: TGTGCCAGCAGTGGTTTAAAGGGGGTCACTGAAGCTTTCTTT.

Details on this clonotype: Compared with germline, one end of the junction differs, possibly owing to a read error. This chain connects TRBV20-1 to TRBJ2-7; no clear D. The CDR3 runs 14 residues. Germline-derived CDR1 and CDR2 are DFQATT and SNEGSKA (reference sequence). CDR3 nucleotide sequence: TGCAGTGCACAGTCGGGTTCCAGCTCCTGCGAGCAGTACTTC. This encodes CSAQSGSSSCEQYF.

The rearrangement uses TRBV6-1 and TRBJ1-5, with D uncertain. This CDR3 has 14 residues. V lost 10 bases and J 4 bases, leaving 17 bases between the germline ends. Germline CDR1 is MNHNS and CDR2 is SASEGT. The CDR3 DNA follows: TGTGCCAACAGATCCGCGGGGTGGAATCAGCCCCAGCATTTT. Translated, it gives CANRSAGWNQPQHF.

Comment on this clonotype: Being one base from a much bigger clone, this may be a read error. This chain connects TRBV6-1 to TRBJ1-2; D is possibly TRBD1 (5 bases). This CDR3 has 15 residues. CDR1 MNHNS and CDR2 SASEGT come from the germline V gene. For the CDR3, the DNA is TGTGCCAGCACCGGGGGGGGGAGCCCTAACTATGTCTACACCTTC. As protein: CASTGGGSPNYVYTF.

This clonotype was detected many times. The J gene is TRBJ2-1, the V gene TRBV2, with TRBD1 matching over 7 bases. The J segment lost 7 bases and the V segment lost 4 bases, leaving 4 bases of the junction unmatched. The CDR3 has 13 amino acids. Per the germline V gene, CDR1 is SNHLY and CDR2 is FYNNEI. CDR3 coding DNA: TGTGCCAGCAGTGTAGGGGGCGTGAATGAGCAGTTCTTC. This gives the protein CASSVGGVNEQFF.

By share, this clonotype ranks as medium-sized. The CDR3 DNA is TGTGCCAGCGGGGACAGGGAGAGAGATACGCAGTATTTT. Encoded protein: CASGDRERDTQYF. The genes are TRBV6-2 or TRBV6-3 and TRBJ2-3, with 9 nucleotides matching TRBD1. Germline CDR1 is MNHEY and CDR2 is SVGEGT. The CDR3 has 13 amino acids. The ends lost 8 bases at V and 5 bases at J; junction bases unmatched: 5.

The chain couples TRBV6-1 to TRBJ1-2; a weak D match, TRBD1 (6 bases). CDR3 size: 17 residues. The germline V gene has CDR1 MNHNS and CDR2 SASEGT. The V gene lost 6 bases and the J gene lost 2 bases, with 22 bases spanning the gap. CDR3 region: CASRGTTAGTLNYGYTF. CDR3 sequence (DNA): TGTGCCAGCAGGGGAACTACCGCCGGGACACTCAACTATGGCTACACCTTC.

This clonotype appeared a single time. The junction departs from germline at one end; a sequencing error may be responsible. V gene TRBV5-5 combines with J gene TRBJ2-7, with D perhaps TRBD2 (5 bases). CDR1 SGHKS and CDR2 YYEKEE come from the germline V gene (reference sequence). The CDR3 is made up of 15 amino acids. The CDR3 DNA reads TGTGCCATCAGCCTGGAGGCCGGGATCCAGGACGAGCAGTACTTC. It translates to CAISLEAGIQDEQYF.

This clonotype was observed at least ten times. This chain uses TRBV5-4 with TRBJ2-2; 7 bases align to TRBD2. V shed 1 base and J 2 bases; nucleotides not matched to a gene: 5. The CDR3 extends over 16 amino acids. The germline CDR1 and CDR2 sequences are SGHNT and YYREEE (reference sequence). The CDR3 DNA follows: TGTGCCAGCAGCTTGAGTCAGCGGGGCAACACCGGGGAGCTGTTTTTT. Amino acids: CASSLSQRGNTGELFF.